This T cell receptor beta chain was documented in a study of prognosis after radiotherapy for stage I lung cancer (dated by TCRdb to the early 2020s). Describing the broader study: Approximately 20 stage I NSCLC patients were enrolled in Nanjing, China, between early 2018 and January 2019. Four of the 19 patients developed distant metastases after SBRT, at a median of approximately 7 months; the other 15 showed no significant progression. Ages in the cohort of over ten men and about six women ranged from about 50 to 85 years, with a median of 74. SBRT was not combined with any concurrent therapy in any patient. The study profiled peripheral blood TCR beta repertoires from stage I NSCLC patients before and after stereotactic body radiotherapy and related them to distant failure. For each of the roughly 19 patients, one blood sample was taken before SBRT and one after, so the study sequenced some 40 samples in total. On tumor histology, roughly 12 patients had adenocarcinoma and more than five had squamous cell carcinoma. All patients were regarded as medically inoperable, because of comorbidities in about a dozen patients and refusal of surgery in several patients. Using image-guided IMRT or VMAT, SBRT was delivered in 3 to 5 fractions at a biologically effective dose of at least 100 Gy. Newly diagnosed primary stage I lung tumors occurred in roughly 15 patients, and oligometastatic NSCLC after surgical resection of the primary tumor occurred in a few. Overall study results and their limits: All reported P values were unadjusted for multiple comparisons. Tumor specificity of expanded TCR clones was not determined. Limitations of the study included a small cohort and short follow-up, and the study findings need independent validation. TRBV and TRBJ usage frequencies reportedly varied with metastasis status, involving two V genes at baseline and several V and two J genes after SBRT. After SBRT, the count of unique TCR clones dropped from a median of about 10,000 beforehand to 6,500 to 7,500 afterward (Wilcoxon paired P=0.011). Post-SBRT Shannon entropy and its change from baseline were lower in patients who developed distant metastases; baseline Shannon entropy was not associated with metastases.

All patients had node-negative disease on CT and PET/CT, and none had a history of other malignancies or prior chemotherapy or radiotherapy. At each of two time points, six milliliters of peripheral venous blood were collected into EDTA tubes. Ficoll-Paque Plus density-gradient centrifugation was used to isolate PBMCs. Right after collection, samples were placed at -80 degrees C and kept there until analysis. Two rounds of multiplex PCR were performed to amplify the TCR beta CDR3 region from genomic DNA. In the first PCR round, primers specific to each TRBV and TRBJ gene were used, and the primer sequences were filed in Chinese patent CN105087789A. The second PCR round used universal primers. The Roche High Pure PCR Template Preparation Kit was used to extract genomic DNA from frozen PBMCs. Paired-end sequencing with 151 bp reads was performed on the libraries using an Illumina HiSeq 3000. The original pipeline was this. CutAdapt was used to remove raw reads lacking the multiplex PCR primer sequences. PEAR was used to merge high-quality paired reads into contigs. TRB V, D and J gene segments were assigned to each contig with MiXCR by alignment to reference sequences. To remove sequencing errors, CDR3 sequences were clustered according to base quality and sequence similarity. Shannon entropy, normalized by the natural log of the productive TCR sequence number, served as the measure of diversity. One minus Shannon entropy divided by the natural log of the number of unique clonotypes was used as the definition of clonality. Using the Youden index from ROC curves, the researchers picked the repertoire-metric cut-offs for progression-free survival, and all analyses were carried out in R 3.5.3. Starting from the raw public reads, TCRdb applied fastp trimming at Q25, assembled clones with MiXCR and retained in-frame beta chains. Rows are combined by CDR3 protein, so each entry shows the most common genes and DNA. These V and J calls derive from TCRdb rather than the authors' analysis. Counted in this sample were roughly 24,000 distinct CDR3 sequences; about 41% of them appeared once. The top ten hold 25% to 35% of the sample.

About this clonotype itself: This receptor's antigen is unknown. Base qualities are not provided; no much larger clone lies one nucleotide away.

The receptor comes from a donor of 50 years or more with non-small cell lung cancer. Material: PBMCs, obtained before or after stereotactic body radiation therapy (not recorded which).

The CDR3 reads as follows: CASSLDGVQAFF. The DNA sequence is as follows: TGTGCCAGCAGCTTAGATGGGGTTCAAGCTTTCTTT. The rearranged chain carries TRBV11-3 and TRBJ1-1; the D gene lacks a confident call. The CDR3 holds 12 amino acids from the cysteine to the phenylalanine. The sequence is cut down to CDR3 DNA, 36 bases in frame from base 1. The V and J ends are trimmed by 0 bases and 9 bases, leaving 8 bases between them. Taken from the germline V gene, the CDR1 and CDR2 loops are SGHNT and YENEEA. Supplemented by the reference TRBV11-3 and TRBJ1-1 proteins around the CDR3, the complete variable domain is EAGVVQSPRYKIIEKKQPVAFWCNPISGHNTLYWYLQNLGQGPELLIRYENEEAVDDSQLPKDRFSAERLKGVDSTLKIQPAELGDSAVYLCASSLDGVQAFFGQGTRLTVV.